These 31 T cell receptor beta chains originate from one sample sequenced in a study of shared clonotypes between healthy human individuals. The data were produced by immunoSEQ multiplex PCR, yet TCRdb's version contains in-frame clones alone and is incomplete. The data show around 530,000 clones, around 77% seen once. The sequencing input was PBMCs. Source of these receptors: a woman in her thirties or forties in good health. Some clones in this sample may be carry-over from other donors' samples.

This sequence joins TRBV18 and TRBJ2-7; either TRBD1 or TRBD2 may supply D (5 bases each). The CDR3 is 15 residues long. Trimming stripped 5 bases from V and 0 bases from J, with 14 bases between. The V gene's germline CDR1 is KGHSH and CDR2 LQKENI. The CDR3: CASSTTAGSSYEQYF. The CDR3 nucleotides are TGTGCCAGCTCAACCACGGCAGGGAGCTCCTACGAGCAGTACTTC.

J is TRBJ2-7 and V is TRBV7-8, with D perhaps matching TRBD2 (6 bases). CDR3 length equals 15 residues. From germline, CDR1 is SGHVS and CDR2 FQNEAQ. Trimming left V 4 bases short and J 0 bases short, with 13 bases between. CDR3 DNA: TGTGCCAGCAGCTCCGAGGCGGGGAGCTCCTACGAGCAGTACTTC. Translated: CASSSEAGSSYEQYF.

The chain couples TRBV2 to TRBJ1-1; D uncertain. V lost 8 bases, J lost 1 base, and 5 bases lay in between. Germline V CDR1 and CDR2: SNHLY, FYNNEI. CDR3 length: 11 residues. The CDR3 reads CASQENTEAFF. In nucleotides, the CDR3 is TGTGCCAGCCAGGAGAACACTGAAGCTTTCTTT.

The rearrangement uses TRBV28 and TRBJ1-3, with TRBD1 as a possible D gene (5 bases). The CDR3 is made up of 12 amino acids. Germline V gene sequence: CDR1 MDHEN, CDR2 SYDVKM. V was cut by 8 bases and J by 3 bases, with 8 bases left in between. The CDR3, as DNA: TGTGCCAGCGATAGGGGTGGAAACACCATATATTTT. Its protein product is CASDRGGNTIYF.

As to this clone: A far larger clone is one nucleotide away, so this likely arose from a read error. J is TRBJ2-1 and V is TRBV6-4; 14 bases map to TRBD2. The germline V gene has CDR1 MRHNA and CDR2 SNTAGT. This CDR3 has 16 residues. CDR3 residues: CASSDGGTSGSDERFF. The CDR3, as DNA: TGTGCCAGCAGTGACGGGGGGACTAGCGGGAGCGATGAGCGGTTCTTC.

V gene TRBV10-3 combines with J gene TRBJ2-7; D not certain. Trimming left V 2 bases short and J 7 bases short, with 6 bases between. The CDR3 contains 11 residues. CDR1 is ENHRY and CDR2 is SYGVKD in the germline V gene. The CDR3 is CAISEVGEQYF. CDR3 in DNA: TGTGCCATCAGTGAGGTCGGAGAGCAGTACTTC.

The genes are TRBV27 and TRBJ2-7; 16 positions match TRBD2. The J segment lost 11 bases and the V segment lost 6 bases, leaving 10 bases of the junction unmatched. Germline CDR1 and CDR2: MNHEY and SMNVEV (reference sequence). This CDR3 region has 15 residues. The DNA of the CDR3 is TGTGCCAGCAGCCCATCAGGGGGACTAGCGGGAGGGGAGTACTTC. Translation: CASSPSGGLAGGEYF.

This rearrangement joins TRBV19 to TRBJ2-1; 7 bases are shared with TRBD2. Per the germline V gene, CDR1 is LNHDA and CDR2 is SQIVND (reference sequence). The V gene end was trimmed by 5 bases and the J gene end by 3 bases; junction bases not matched to a gene: 4. This CDR3 comprises 14 residues. The CDR3 nucleotides are TGTGCCAGTAGTTCAGCGGGATTCTACAATGAGCAGTTCTTC. Translation gives CASSSAGFYNEQFF. Using reference TRBV19 and TRBJ2-1 for the parts outside the CDR3, the full variable domain is DGGITQSPKYLFRKEGQNVTLSCEQNLNHDAMYWYRQDPGQGLRLIYYSQIVNDFQKGDIAEGYSVSREKKESFPLTVTSAQKNPTAFYLCASSSAGFYNEQFFGPGTRLTVL.

The rearrangement uses TRBV5-4 and TRBJ2-7, with D unclear. Germline-derived CDR1 and CDR2 are SGHNT and YYREEE (reference sequence). Trimming left V 0 bases short and J 4 bases short, with 8 bases between. The CDR3 is 13 amino acids. The CDR3 nucleotides read TGTGCCAGCAGCTTGGCACAACCATACGAGCAGTACTTC. Its protein is CASSLAQPYEQYF.

This clone was observed a handful of times. J is TRBJ2-5 and V is TRBV11-2, with 11 bases identical to TRBD1. Germline CDR1 and CDR2: SGHAT and FQNNGV. V gave up 4 bases and J gave up 5 bases; unmatched junction bases: 9. There are 16 residues in the CDR3. The CDR3 region has the DNA TGTGCCAGCAGCTCCGGACAGGGGGCTTACTGGGAGACCCAGTACTTC. Protein sequence: CASSSGQGAYWETQYF.

The chain couples TRBV5-6 to TRBJ2-7, with TRBD1 identical over 8 bases. The junction had 8 bases not matched to a gene; V was cut back by 3 bases and J by 3 bases. The germline CDR1 and CDR2 sequences are SGHDT and YYEEEE. The CDR3 extends over 15 amino acids. This CDR3 reads CASSSYRGNLYEQYF. In nucleotides, the CDR3 is TGTGCCAGCAGCTCGTACAGGGGGAACCTCTACGAGCAGTACTTC.

J is TRBJ2-7 and V is TRBV28; 7 positions agree with TRBD1. Germline V lookup: CDR1 MDHEN, CDR2 SYDVKM. This CDR3 region has 15 residues. Trimming took 4 bases from V and 2 from J; bases not matched to a gene: 8. The CDR3 region is CASSSRQGSTYEQYF. DNA of the CDR3: TGTGCCAGCAGTTCTCGACAGGGTTCGACCTACGAGCAGTACTTC. Supplemented by reference TRBV28 and TRBJ2-7, the full variable domain reads DVKVTQSSRYLVKRTGEKVFLECVQDMDHENMFWYRQDPGLGLRLIYFSYDVKMKEKGDIPEGYSVSREKKERFSLILESASTNQTSMYLCASSSRQGSTYEQYFGPGTRLTVT.

This sequence joins TRBV4-2 and TRBJ1-2, with D possibly TRBD1 on 5 matching bases. V was shortened by 0 bases and J by 6 bases, with 17 bases between the two germline ends. Looked up from germline, CDR1 is LGHNA and CDR2 is YNFKEQ. The CDR3 totals 16 residues. CDR3 region: CASSQERRDFGNGYTF. CDR3 DNA: TGTGCCAGCAGCCAAGAGCGCCGGGACTTTGGTAATGGCTACACCTTC.

The chain couples TRBV11-2 to TRBJ2-1, with D hard to call. V was trimmed by 1 base and J by 10 bases, leaving 14 bases between them. Germline V CDR1 and CDR2: SGHAT, FQNNGV. CDR3 length: 14 residues. DNA for the CDR3: TGTGCCAGCAGCTTAGCCTGGCCCCAATCCGAGCAGTTCTTC. Encoded protein: CASSLAWPQSEQFF.

This clone was seen only a few times. This chain uses TRBV19 with TRBJ1-1; D remains unclear. Germline CDR1 is LNHDA and CDR2 is SQIVND (reference sequence). The ends were cut back, 5 bases at V and 7 bases at J, with 17 bases in the middle. CDR3 length: 14 amino acids. The DNA for the CDR3 is TGTGCCAGTAGTCCCATCCCCCTGAAGTTTGAAGCTTTCTTT. Residues: CASSPIPLKFEAFF.

This chain connects TRBV20-1 to TRBJ2-3, with TRBD2 as a possible D gene (7 bases). Germline loops: CDR1 DFQATT, CDR2 SNEGSKA (reference sequence). V was cut by 2 bases and J by 8 bases, with 8 bases left in between. This CDR3 region has 11 residues. The CDR3 DNA is TGCAGTGCTAGAAGGGGGGGTACGCAGTATTTT. Its protein product is CSARRGGTQYF.

This chain uses TRBV27 with TRBJ2-2; D gene unclear. This CDR3 region has 14 residues. Trimming cost V 0 bases and J 4 bases, with 6 bases left between them. Germline V CDR1 and CDR2: MNHEY, SMNVEV (reference sequence). Written as DNA, the CDR3 is TGTGCCAGCAGTTTATCGGTTCCCACCGGGGAGCTGTTTTTT. This gives the protein CASSLSVPTGELFF.

A single count supports this clone. This chain joins TRBV4-1 and TRBJ2-1; 9 nucleotides match TRBD2. The germline V gene encodes CDR1 MGHRA and CDR2 YSYEKL. This CDR3 has 16 residues. V trimming: 1 base; J trimming: 4 bases; junction bases outside the gene matches: 5. The DNA of the CDR3 is TGCGCCAGCAGCCAAGGGCACACTAGCGGGTACAATGAGCAGTTCTTC. This translates into CASSQGHTSGYNEQFF.

This clone has only a few counts. The V and J genes are TRBV6-1 and TRBJ2-2; D possibly corresponds to TRBD1 (6 bases). In germline, CDR1 is MNHNS, CDR2 SASEGT. The germline V and J ends were trimmed by 11 bases and 2 bases, with 15 bases remaining between them. The CDR3 runs 14 residues. The CDR3, as DNA: TGTGCCGGCGCCCAGGGGCCCAACACCGGGGAGCTGTTTTTT. This codes for CAGAQGPNTGELFF.

The CDR3 loop reads CASSGLRVGLKTQYF. In nucleotides, the CDR3 is TGTGCCAGCAGCGGTCTGCGGGTAGGTCTGAAGACCCAGTACTTC. The chain is built from TRBV11-2 and TRBJ2-5, with a tentative D call TRBD2 (5 bases). The CDR3 loop spans 15 amino acids. The germline V and J ends were trimmed by 5 bases and 6 bases, with 19 bases remaining between them. The germline gives CDR1 SGHAT, CDR2 FQNNGV.

This clone was picked up one time. V and J are TRBV9 and TRBJ2-2; D unresolved. V dropped 3 bases and J dropped 1 base, with 13 bases sitting between them. Germline-derived CDR1 and CDR2 are SGDLS and YYNGEE. CDR3 size: 16 residues. CDR3 sequence: CASSASPTGNTGELFF. Written as DNA, the CDR3 is TGTGCCAGCAGCGCCTCACCGACTGGGAACACCGGGGAGCTGTTTTTT.

The chain has TRBV6-5 and TRBJ2-1; the D gene is possibly TRBD1 (5 bases). The germline V gene has CDR1 MNHEY and CDR2 SVGAGI. V dropped 2 bases and J dropped 10 bases, with 21 bases sitting between them. This CDR3 is 16 amino acids long. The CDR3 DNA is TGTGCCAGCAGTTACGGGGCTAGGACAATGAGAGGAGAGCAGTTCTTC. It codes for CASSYGARTMRGEQFF.

The rearrangement joins TRBV18 to TRBJ1-2, with 10 bases identical to TRBD1. This CDR3 has 15 amino acids. Per germline, CDR1 KGHSH and CDR2 LQKENI. Trimming at V came to 7 bases and at J to 4 bases, leaving 9 bases not matched to a gene. CDR3 bases: TGTGCCAGCTGCGCTACCGGGACAGGGGCCTATGGCTACACCTTC. Translating gives CASCATGTGAYGYTF.

CDR3 coding DNA: TGTGCCTGGGGGGGGACAGGAGCAACAGATACGCAGTATTTT. Translating it yields CAWGGTGATDTQYF. The chain carries TRBV30 and TRBJ2-3; 8 bases are shared with TRBD1. Per germline, CDR1 GTSNPN and CDR2 SVGIG (reference sequence). The CDR3 consists of 14 residues. Germline trimming cut 5 bases from V and 3 bases from J; bases unmatched to any gene: 7.

The rearrangement links TRBV7-3 to TRBJ2-1; D remains unclear. The length of the CDR3 is 13 residues. Trimming removed 2 bases from V and 9 bases from J, with 11 bases in between. Germline loops: CDR1 SGHTA, CDR2 FQGTGA. In DNA, the CDR3 is TGTGCCAGCAGCTTACCGCTCTCGAGTGAGCAGTTCTTC. Its translation: CASSLPLSSEQFF.

V is TRBV7-2 and J is TRBJ2-7; TRBD2 is a possible D gene (5 bases). This CDR3 has 14 residues. Trimming removed 3 bases from V and 1 base from J, with 10 bases in between. Germline loops: CDR1 SGHTA, CDR2 FQGNSA. The DNA of the CDR3 is TGTGCCAGCAGCTTGGAGGTCAGATCCTACGAGCAGTACTTC. Its protein is CASSLEVRSYEQYF.

DNA for the CDR3: TGTGCCAGCAGCCCCGCTAGCGGAACCTACGAGCAGTACTTC. It yields the protein CASSPASGTYEQYF. J is TRBJ2-7 and V is TRBV7-8; 7 bases align to TRBD2. The CDR3 has 14 residues. J was trimmed by 2 bases and V by 5 bases; bases with no gene match: 6. CDR1 is SGHVS, CDR2 FQNEAQ, per germline.

This clone was counted a single time. This chain joins TRBV5-1 and TRBJ2-2, with 9 bases identical to TRBD2. The length of the CDR3 is 15 residues. Germline trimming cut 4 bases from V and 6 bases from J; bases unmatched to any gene: 7. Germline V gene sequence: CDR1 SGHRS, CDR2 YFSETQ. This CDR3 is CASSMGLAPAGELFF. As DNA, the CDR3 is TGCGCCAGCAGCATGGGACTAGCCCCCGCCGGGGAGCTGTTTTTT.

A word on this clone: This may come from a read error, since a much larger clone is one base off. The V call is TRBV11-1, the J call TRBJ2-7, with TRBD2 as a possible D gene (6 bases). The CDR3 runs 14 residues. Germline CDR1 is SGHAT and CDR2 is FQDESV (reference sequence). Trimming pared 5 bases from V and 4 bases from J, leaving 15 bases between. CDR3 sequence (DNA): TGTGCCAGCAGCACCACCGGAGGGACGTACGAGCAGTACTTC. Its translation is CASSTTGGTYEQYF. Variable domain in full (rest from reference TRBV11-1 and TRBJ2-7): EAEVAQSPRYKITEKSQAVAFWCDPISGHATLYWYRQILGQGPELLVQFQDESVVDDSQLPKDRFSAERLKGVDSTLKIQPAELGDSAMYLCASSTTGGTYEQYFGPGTRLTVT.

The rearrangement uses TRBV11-2 and TRBJ2-1, with D hard to call. The CDR3 contains 14 residues. Germline V lookup: CDR1 SGHAT, CDR2 FQNNGV. Trimming shortened V by 3 bases and J by 5 bases, and 11 bases separated the two germline ends. CDR3 coding DNA: TGTGCCAGCAGCTTCTTAATTACCGACAATGAGCAGTTCTTC. Its translation is CASSFLITDNEQFF.

The chain combines TRBV7-8 with TRBJ1-2, with 7 nucleotides matching TRBD1. Trimming removed 5 bases from V and 4 bases from J; junction bases left unmatched: 4. The CDR3 contains 13 residues. The germline gives CDR1 SGHVS, CDR2 FQNEAQ. Here the CDR3 reads CASSPGTAYGYTF. The DNA of the CDR3 is TGTGCCAGCAGCCCCGGGACAGCCTATGGCTACACCTTC. The whole variable domain, filled in from reference TRBV7-8 and TRBJ1-2, reads GAGVSQSPRYKVAKRGQDVALRCDPISGHVSLFWYQQALGQGPEFLTYFQNEAQLDKSGLPSDRFFAERPEGSVSTLKIQRTQQEDSAVYLCASSPGTAYGYTFGSGTRLTVV.